These 20 T cell receptor beta chains were all obtained from the same sample, sequenced in a study of Graves' ophthalmopathy and Graves' hyperthyroidism (dated by TCRdb to the late 2010s). The listed sequencing device is Illumina HiSeq 2000. TCR beta CDR3 regions were amplified from RNA transcripts for repertoire sequencing. The first round was an RT-PCR using HTBI primers with the Qiagen OneStep RT-PCR kit, and this first round was followed by a second-round multiplex PCR, then size selection and purification. Using fastp at Q25 and MiXCR, TCRdb reprocessed the public reads and kept productive beta chains. Rows merge per CDR3 protein into single entries with the most common DNA and genes. A total of about 500,000 distinct CDR3 sequences appear in this sample, just under 40% of them only once. The ten top clones hold around 4% of the sample. Sequencing input: peripheral blood or thyroid tissue (not recorded which). The receptors originated from an adult man with Graves' hyperthyroidism.

This clonotype was recorded at least ten times. V usage is TRBV19 and J usage is TRBJ1-2; D is perhaps TRBD1 (6 bases). The V gene's germline CDR1 is LNHDA and CDR2 SQIVND (reference sequence). Trimming pared 6 bases from V and 3 bases from J, leaving 14 bases between. The CDR3 contains 14 residues. This chain's CDR3 is CASRRTASDYGYTF. CDR3 in DNA: TGTGCCAGTAGGCGGACAGCATCTGACTATGGCTACACCTTC.

The gene calls are TRBV10-3 and TRBJ2-7, with 13 bases identical to TRBD2. With V trimmed by 4 bases and J by 1 base, 4 bases remained unmatched. CDR1 is ENHRY, CDR2 SYGVKD, per germline. CDR3 length: 16 residues. CDR3 loop: CAISGTSGSGSYEQYF. CDR3 sequence (DNA): TGTGCCATCAGTGGGACTAGCGGGAGTGGGTCCTACGAGCAGTACTTC.

With respect to this clonotype: At one of its ends the junction is not consistent with the germline gene, which may arise from a read error. The V and J genes are TRBV29-1 and TRBJ2-3; TRBD1 matches 7 bases. The CDR3 is 16 residues long. CDR1 and CDR2 (germline): SQVTM, ANQGSEA. The CDR3 DNA follows: TGCGGCGTTGTTTCGGGACAGAGTCCTAGCACAGATACGCAGTATTTT. Translation gives CGVVSGQSPSTDTQYF.

The chain recombines TRBV5-1 with TRBJ1-4; the match to TRBD1 covers 7 bases. Germline V CDR1 and CDR2: SGHRS, YFSETQ. CDR3 length equals 13 residues. V lost 5 bases to trimming and J lost 3 bases; unmatched junction nucleotides: 1. CDR3 sequence (DNA): TGCGCCAGCAGGACAGGGTCTAATGAAAAACTGTTTTTT. Encoded protein: CASRTGSNEKLFF.

V is TRBV7-8 and J is TRBJ2-5; possible D gene TRBD1, 6 bases. CDR1 and CDR2 (germline): SGHVS, FQNEAQ. This CDR3 comprises 16 residues. The V end lost 1 base, the J end lost 11 bases, and 23 bases lay between the germline ends. This CDR3 is CASSLVGARIVDTQYF. The CDR3 bases are TGTGCCAGCAGCTTAGTGGGGGCTCGGATTGTAGATACGCAGTACTTC.

This chain links TRBV5-6 with TRBJ1-6, with D possibly matching TRBD1 (5 bases). The germline CDR1 and CDR2 sequences are SGHDT and YYEEEE. Trimming left V 4 bases short and J 3 bases short, with 17 bases between. This CDR3 is built from 17 residues. CDR3 DNA: TGTGCCAGCAGCCGGGGTCACCAGGGTTACTATAATTCACCCCTCCACTTT. This translates into CASSRGHQGYYNSPLHF.

This clonotype was seen repeatedly, ten times or more. The chain carries TRBV5-8 and TRBJ1-2; D is ambiguous. This CDR3 region has 15 residues. V gave up 0 bases and J gave up 4 bases, with 13 bases separating them. The germline V gene has CDR1 SGHTS and CDR2 YDEGEE. CDR3 in DNA: TGTGCCAGCAGCTTGGCGTCAGCCTTTCGCTATGGCTACACCTTC. It yields the protein CASSLASAFRYGYTF.

This clonotype occurred many times. This chain connects TRBV2 to TRBJ1-2, with a possible D match to TRBD1 (6 bases). The germline gives CDR1 SNHLY, CDR2 FYNNEI. V was cut by 0 bases and J by 6 bases, with 11 bases left in between. The CDR3 contains 14 residues. The CDR3 coding sequence is TGTGCCAGCAGTGAAGCGATAGCAGGGGATGGCTACACCTTC. The encoded protein is CASSEAIAGDGYTF.

The chain couples TRBV6-6 to TRBJ1-5; D is perhaps TRBD1 (5 bases). The CDR3 loop spans 15 amino acids. V was cut by 2 bases and J by 1 base, with 9 bases left in between. The V gene's germline CDR1 is MNHNY and CDR2 SVGAGI (reference sequence). The CDR3 DNA is TGTGCCAGCAGTTACGGTAGGGGAAGCAATCAGCCCCAGCATTTT. This encodes CASSYGRGSNQPQHF.

This clonotype was recorded at least ten times. The V gene is TRBV20-1, the J gene TRBJ2-7; D not certain. Looked up from germline, CDR1 is DFQATT and CDR2 is SNEGSKA (reference sequence). There are 14 residues in the CDR3. V was pared by 0 bases and J by 2 bases, with 11 bases between. Written as DNA, the CDR3 is TGCAGTGCTAGAGACAGTTCCCGCGCCTACGAGCAGTACTTC. This encodes CSARDSSRAYEQYF.

The J gene is TRBJ2-5, the V gene TRBV5-6, with TRBD2 as a possible D gene (6 bases). The V end was cut by 2 bases, the J end by 4 bases, with 9 bases between. From germline, CDR1 is SGHDT and CDR2 YYEEEE. The CDR3 consists of 13 residues. CDR3 amino acids: CASSFYGGETQYF. The CDR3, as DNA: TGTGCCAGCAGCTTTTACGGGGGAGAGACCCAGTACTTC.

As concerns this clonotype: One junction end disagrees with the germline gene, perhaps due to a read error. The chain employs TRBV10-3 and TRBJ1-1; D perhaps matches TRBD1 (5 bases). The CDR3 runs 13 residues. The V gene's germline CDR1 is ENHRY and CDR2 SYGVKD. CDR3 residues: CAISPRDYTEAFF. In nucleotides, the CDR3 is TGTGCCATCAGCCCCAGGGACTACACCGAAGCTTTCTTT.

The J gene is TRBJ2-7, the V gene TRBV2; maybe TRBD1 (6 bases). The CDR3 is 12 residues long. Germline V gene sequence: CDR1 SNHLY, CDR2 FYNNEI. For the CDR3, the DNA is TGTGCTGAGGGTCCGGGACACGAGGAGCAGTACTTC. It specifies CAEGPGHEEQYF. The full variable domain, rest sourced from reference TRBV2 and TRBJ2-7, is EPEVTQTPSHQVTQMGQEVILRCVPISNHLYFYWYRQILGQKVEFLVSFYNNEISEKSEIFDDQFSVERPDGSNFTLKIRSTKLEDSAMYFCAEGPGHEEQYFGPGTRLTVT.

This clonotype was seen many times. The chain combines TRBV2 with TRBJ1-5; 7 positions agree with TRBD1. The length of the CDR3 is 14 residues. Per germline, CDR1 SNHLY and CDR2 FYNNEI. Trimming removed 6 bases from V and 4 bases from J; junction bases left unmatched: 6. As DNA, the CDR3 is TGTGCCAGCAGCTCCGGGACAGAAAATCAGCCCCAGCATTTT. This translates into CASSSGTENQPQHF.

Points on this clonotype: No DNA is shown, since the ends of the CDR3 on it are uncertain; the CDR3 is the one TCRdb lists. The V call is TRBV20-1, the J call TRBJ2-7. From germline, CDR1 is DFQATT and CDR2 SNEGSKA (reference sequence). The CDR3 spans 21 residues, counting both ends. CDR3 sequence reads: CSAREAGSYEQYFGPHYEQYF.

The chain uses TRBV7-9 and TRBJ1-1; maybe TRBD1 (6 bases). Germline CDR1 and CDR2: SEHNR and FQNEAQ (reference sequence). The length of the CDR3 is 15 residues. V lost 1 base, J lost 4 bases, and 13 bases lay in between. CDR3 loop: CASSLVQGSGTEAFF. In nucleotides, the CDR3 is TGTGCCAGCAGCTTAGTCCAGGGGTCAGGCACTGAAGCTTTCTTT.

The gene calls are TRBV7-9 and TRBJ1-1, with 12 positions matching TRBD1. The CDR3 is 15 residues long. V trimming: 3 bases; J trimming: 6 bases; junction bases outside the gene matches: 5. Germline V gene sequence: CDR1 SEHNR, CDR2 FQNEAQ (reference sequence). DNA for the CDR3: TGTGCCAGCAGCTTCCGGGACAGGGGGCATGCTGAAGCTTTCTTT. It encodes CASSFRDRGHAEAFF. Drawing the rest from reference TRBV7-9 and TRBJ1-1, the complete variable domain is DTGVSQNPRHKITKRGQNVTFRCDPISEHNRLYWYRQTLGQGPEFLTYFQNEAQLEKSRLLSDRFSAERPKGSFSTLEIQRTEQGDSAMYLCASSFRDRGHAEAFFGQGTRLTVV.

This clonotype was seen at least ten times. V gene TRBV29-1 combines with J gene TRBJ1-1; unclear D gene. Germline loops: CDR1 SQVTM, CDR2 ANQGSEA. The CDR3 is made up of 14 amino acids. Trimming removed 7 bases at V and 0 bases at J, with 15 bases between. Here the CDR3 DNA reads TGCAGCGCCCTGGGTGTGAGGCTGAACACTGAAGCTTTCTTT. Its protein product is CSALGVRLNTEAFF.

This chain links TRBV15 with TRBJ2-1; TRBD1 aligns across 7 bases. CDR1 LNHNV and CDR2 YYDKDF come from the germline V gene (reference sequence). The V segment lost 2 bases and the J segment 9 bases; nucleotides outside the gene matches: 10. The CDR3 length is 15 residues. For the CDR3, the DNA is TGTGCCACCAGCAGACCAGGAAGGGGGCAGGGTGAGCAGTTCTTC. This encodes CATSRPGRGQGEQFF.

The count of this clonotype is one. Its ends do not fully match the called genes, so a read error is possible. The chain couples TRBV10-1 to TRBJ1-4; tentative D call: TRBD1 (5 bases). The CDR3 runs to 12 residues. The germline CDR1 and CDR2 sequences are WNHNN and SYGVQD (reference sequence). The CDR3 protein is CASSESGGGLVF. CDR3 coding DNA: TGCGCCAGCAGTGAGTCTGGCGGGGGGTTGGTTTTT.